This TCR beta chain stems from a study of T cells in Graves' hyperthyroidism and ophthalmopathy. Overall study context: Peripheral blood sampling occurred at initial diagnosis, before any treatment.

As regards this clonotype: A much larger clone lies a single base off, so this may be a read error.

What was amplified from RNA transcripts were TCR beta CDR3 regions. The HTBI primer set served for first-round RT-PCR of the TCR CDR3. One entry per CDR3 protein, called by TCRdb with MiXCR from the multiplex PCR reads. This sample has around 700,000 distinct CDR3 sequences, with about a third found just once. The CDR3 extends over 14 amino acids. V lost 7 bases to trimming and J lost 2 bases, with 14 bases between them. The chain joins TRBV12-3 or TRBV12-4 to TRBJ1-1; D ambiguous. The TCR originated in a woman aged 35 to 49 with Graves' hyperthyroidism. Specimen: blood. This CDR3 reads CASTIRVPNTEAFF. As DNA, the CDR3 is TGTGCCAGCACCATACGGGTACCCAACACTGAAGCTTTCTTT.